Listed below are T cell receptor beta chains from one sample, sequenced in a study of T-cell memory formation after mild COVID-19. TCRdb analysed the 5' RACE reads with MiXCR anew, one entry per CDR3 protein. This table holds around 160,000 distinct CDR3 sequences, roughly 11% found once. Material for sequencing was PBMCs or a T cell subset sorted from them (not recorded which). The source of these receptors is a man between 18 and 29 years old who had mild COVID-19 (a few samples of this study predate the infection). Cell type and time point are not known. CDR3s include the opening cysteine and the closing phenylalanine or tryptophan. Each record gives: V gene, clone size, J gene, D gene, CDR3 protein, CDR3 DNA. A D gene is named only where the DNA matches it firmly. Expanded clones are given a class, and other clones once, few, many or no size at all.

>TRBV9|few|TRBJ2-3|-
CASSVEGLTDTQYF
TGTGCCAGCAGCGTGGAGGGGTTGACAGATACGCAGTATTTT
>TRBV12-3/TRBV12-4|-|TRBJ1-5|-
CASSSGSHSNQPQHF
TGTGCCAGCAGTTCAGGGTCCCATAGCAATCAGCCCCAGCATTTT
>TRBV7-3|many|TRBJ2-1|-
CASRKGGLNNEQFF
TGTGCCAGCAGAAAGGGGGGACTTAACAATGAGCAGTTCTTC
>TRBV18|few|TRBJ1-1|-
CASSPESHSTEAFF
TGTGCCAGCTCACCAGAATCCCACAGCACTGAAGCTTTCTTT
>TRBV6-5|-|TRBJ2-6|-
CASSYLGIPGANVLTF
TGTGCCAGCAGTTACTTGGGGATTCCTGGGGCCAACGTCCTGACTTTC
>TRBV19|many|TRBJ2-4|-
CASRSRLKENIQYF
TGTGCCAGTCGTAGCCGTTTGAAGGAAAACATTCAGTACTTC
>TRBV7-2|few|TRBJ1-5|TRBD1
CASKQQTGALGQPQHF
TGTGCCAGCAAGCAACAGACAGGGGCCCTAGGGCAGCCCCAGCATTTT
>TRBV20-1|-|TRBJ2-5|TRBD2
CSAGRTSGGETQYF
TGCAGTGCTGGCAGGACTAGCGGAGGGGAGACCCAGTACTTC
>TRBV27|-|TRBJ2-5|-
CASSLVQGSGETQYF
TGTGCCAGCAGTTTGGTTCAGGGGTCGGGTGAGACCCAGTACTTC
>TRBV7-9|few|TRBJ2-3|-
CASSLMGTPTDTQYF
TGTGCCAGCAGCTTGATGGGAACCCCCACAGATACGCAGTATTTT
>TRBV28|-|TRBJ2-5|TRBD2
CASSLLASGGVTQYF
TGTGCCAGCAGTTTATTGGCTAGCGGGGGCGTGACCCAGTACTTC
>TRBV20-1|many|TRBJ2-3|TRBD2
CSTQRGSDTQYF
TGCAGTACTCAGCGGGGGTCAGATACGCAGTATTTT
>TRBV5-1|few|TRBJ1-2|-
CASSPRDGRGYTF
TGCGCCAGCAGCCCTCGGGACGGACGAGGCTACACCTTC
>TRBV6-2/TRBV6-3|few|TRBJ2-1|TRBD1
CASSYWGTGGRAYEQFF
TGTGCCAGCAGTTACTGGGGGACAGGGGGTAGGGCATATGAGCAGTTCTTC
>TRBV4-3|-|TRBJ1-3|-
CASSSGHRGGNTIYF
TGCGCCAGCAGTTCTGGACACCGAGGCGGAAACACCATATATTTT
>TRBV6-5|-|TRBJ1-2|-
CASRTPGSNYGYTF
TGTGCCAGCAGAACCCCGGGCTCGAACTATGGCTACACCTTC
>TRBV12-3/TRBV12-4|few|TRBJ1-5|-
CASSLIVGESTQPQHF
TGTGCCAGCAGTTTAATTGTCGGGGAATCTACTCAGCCCCAGCATTTT